This T cell receptor (beta chain) stems from a study of cytomegalovirus exposure and HLA in healthy donors. Study-wide findings and caveats: More than 15,000 TCR beta sequences were associated with HLA alleles at 0.05 false discovery rate in a later analysis. Later analysis suggested links between common viral pathogens and several top significant clusters.

As to this clone: The target antigen is unknown.

13 Jbeta primers and 60 Vbeta primers were used for the PCR. TCRdb keeps only in-frame clones here, not all; method: immunoSEQ multiplex PCR. The top ten hold 1.5% of the sample, which has 150,000 or so clones, about three quarters seen once. Germline-derived CDR1 and CDR2 are SNHLY and FYNNEI. V dropped 3 bases and J dropped 7; count of bases not matched to a gene: 7. CDR3 size: 15 residues. Everyone who donated was a healthy bone marrow donor. The donors, nominally healthy at sampling, likely had unrecorded immune exposures. The chain employs TRBV2 and TRBJ2-1; 9 bases are a match to TRBD2. This receptor was taken from a girl aged 5-17 years in good health and CMV-seronegative. The sequenced sample was PBMCs. The CDR3, as DNA: TGTGCCAGCAGTGATTTGCGGGGGGGCCCGAATGAGCAGTTCTTC. Protein: CASSDLRGGPNEQFF.